The 15 T cell receptor beta chains listed next were all sequenced from one sample in a study of blood T cell repertoires in COVID-19. Produced via immunoSEQ multiplex PCR; TCRdb's table is partial and in-frame only. The sample lists around 300,000 clones, 65% to 85% occurring once. Specimen: peripheral blood. The receptors derive from a man aged 30 to 45 with active or convalescent COVID-19.

The chain uses TRBV2 and TRBJ2-5; no clear D. V was clipped by 8 bases and J by 7 bases, with 14 bases between them. Germline CDR1 is SNHLY and CDR2 is FYNNEI. This CDR3 is built from 12 residues. This chain's CDR3 is CASDILRPTQYF. The CDR3 DNA follows: TGTGCCAGCGACATCCTGCGCCCGACCCAGTACTTC. The full variable domain, completed using reference TRBV2 and TRBJ2-5, is EPEVTQTPSHQVTQMGQEVILRCVPISNHLYFYWYRQILGQKVEFLVSFYNNEISEKSEIFDDQFSVERPDGSNFTLKIRSTKLEDSAMYFCASDILRPTQYFGPGTRLLVL.

This clone was observed once. The rearrangement joins TRBV19 to TRBJ2-2, with D possibly TRBD1 on 6 matching bases. In germline, CDR1 is LNHDA, CDR2 SQIVND (reference sequence). Trimming cost V 7 bases and J 6 bases, with 12 bases left between them. This CDR3 has 13 amino acids. The CDR3 region is CASTQDSPGELFF. The CDR3 nucleotides read TGTGCCAGTACTCAGGACAGCCCCGGGGAGCTGTTTTTT.

Here the CDR3 reads CAWTKQTDAPSDTQYF. CDR3 coding DNA: TGTGCCTGGACCAAACAAACAGACGCGCCTTCAGATACGCAGTATTTT. The rearrangement joins TRBV30 to TRBJ2-3; D is uncertain. Trimming stripped 4 bases from V and 4 bases from J, with 21 bases between. CDR3 size: 16 residues. The germline V gene has CDR1 GTSNPN and CDR2 SVGIG (reference sequence).

The chain couples TRBV29-1 to TRBJ1-2; possible D gene TRBD1, 5 bases. CDR3 length equals 13 residues. V lost 5 bases to trimming and J lost 3 bases, with 13 bases between them. In germline, CDR1 is SQVTM, CDR2 ANQGSEA. The CDR3 DNA is TGCAGCGTTTCTCAGGGTCTTGACTATGGCTACACCTTC. Its translation: CSVSQGLDYGYTF.

This clone is a singleton in its sample. The chain joins TRBV11-3 to TRBJ2-1, with a tentative D call TRBD2 (5 bases). CDR1 and CDR2 from the germline V gene are SGHNT and YENEEA. The CDR3 has 14 residues. The V end lost 3 bases, the J end lost 6 bases, and 12 bases lay between the germline ends. CDR3 residues: CASSFTSAGNEQFF. CDR3 nucleotide sequence: TGTGCCAGCAGCTTTACTAGTGCCGGCAATGAGCAGTTCTTC.

For the CDR3, the DNA is TGTGCCAGTAGCGGATCAAGGGGCAGCAATCAGCCCCAGCATTTT. Encoded protein: CASSGSRGSNQPQHF. V gene TRBV19 combines with J gene TRBJ1-5, with D tentatively TRBD1 (5 bases). V was cut by 6 bases and J by 1 base, with 13 bases left in between. This CDR3 has 15 residues. CDR1 LNHDA and CDR2 SQIVND come from the germline V gene (reference sequence).

V gene TRBV9 combines with J gene TRBJ2-1; D might be TRBD1 (6 bases). This CDR3 has 16 residues. The germline gives CDR1 SGDLS, CDR2 YYNGEE. V lost 2 bases, J lost 0 bases, and 12 bases lay in between. This chain's CDR3 is CASSVRTGSSYNEQFF. For the CDR3, the DNA is TGTGCCAGCAGCGTTCGCACAGGGAGCTCCTACAATGAGCAGTTCTTC.

This clone was recorded a few times. This chain links TRBV7-2 with TRBJ1-6; possible D gene TRBD1, 5 bases. The germline gives CDR1 SGHTA, CDR2 FQGNSA. The CDR3 has 13 amino acids. V was cut by 4 bases and J by 10 bases, with 11 bases left in between. CDR3 sequence (DNA): TGTGCCAGCAGCTCGGAAGGGGTCTCACCCCTCCACTTT. It specifies CASSSEGVSPLHF. Combining the CDR3 with reference TRBV7-2 and TRBJ1-6 gives the whole variable domain GAGVSQSPSNKVTEKGKDVELRCDPISGHTALYWYRQSLGQGLEFLIYFQGNSAPDKSGLPSDRFSAERTGGSVSTLTIQRTQQEDSAVYLCASSSEGVSPLHFGNGTRLTVT.

This chain joins TRBV6-5 and TRBJ2-7; TRBD1 matches at 8 bases. CDR1 and CDR2 from the germline V gene are MNHEY and SVGAGI. V gave up 4 bases and J gave up 2 bases; unmatched junction bases: 7. This CDR3 has 15 residues. This CDR3 reads CASSSGQGLTYEQYF. The DNA for the CDR3 is TGTGCCAGCAGTTCAGGACAGGGTCTCACCTACGAGCAGTACTTC.

This clone was found a few times. The genes are TRBV3-1 (or the pseudogene TRBV3-2) and TRBJ2-7, with 7 bases lining up with TRBD1. Germline trimming cut 1 base from V and 7 bases from J; bases unmatched to any gene: 10. The CDR3 loop spans 15 amino acids. The V gene's germline CDR1 is LGHDT and CDR2 YNNKEL (reference sequence). In DNA form, the CDR3 reads TGTGCCAGCAGCCAAGGGGACAGTACGCGCGGGGAGCAGTACTTC. Its protein is CASSQGDSTRGEQYF.

The J gene is TRBJ1-4, the V gene TRBV28; maybe TRBD1 (5 bases). The germline CDR1 and CDR2 sequences are MDHEN and SYDVKM. Trimming stripped 8 bases from V and 5 bases from J, with 15 bases between. This CDR3 comprises 14 residues. CDR3 protein: CASALRAGNEKLFF. The CDR3 DNA sequence: TGTGCCAGCGCCTTAAGGGCAGGGAATGAAAAACTGTTTTTT.

The J gene is TRBJ2-6, the V gene TRBV28; the match to TRBD1 covers 8 bases. Germline V gene lookup returns CDR1 MDHEN and CDR2 SYDVKM. The CDR3 loop spans 18 amino acids. V lost 3 bases and J lost 0; bases outside the gene matches: 7. The CDR3 DNA sequence: TGTGCCAGCAGTTTGATAGGACAGGGCCTCTCTGGGGCCAACGTCCTGACTTTC. This encodes CASSLIGQGLSGANVLTF.

The rearrangement joins TRBV30 to TRBJ2-7; the D gene is possibly TRBD1 (6 bases). The germline V and J ends were trimmed by 1 base and 7 bases, with 14 bases remaining between them. This CDR3 region has 13 residues. Looked up from germline, CDR1 is GTSNPN and CDR2 is SVGIG (reference sequence). Here the CDR3 reads CAWSAGRGREQYF. DNA for the CDR3: TGTGCCTGGAGTGCCGGCAGGGGTCGGGAGCAGTACTTC.

For the CDR3, the DNA is TGTGCCAGCAGCTCTAGCGGGAGTCACTACGAGCAGTACTTC. This encodes CASSSSGSHYEQYF. This chain uses TRBV6-5 with TRBJ2-7, with TRBD2 identical over 10 bases. The CDR3 is 14 amino acids. From germline, CDR1 is MNHEY and CDR2 SVGAGI. Losses at the gene ends were 6 bases for V and 3 bases for J; bases not matched to a gene: 5.

In this sample, this clone turned up a few times. The V gene is TRBV9, the J gene TRBJ2-1; 11 nucleotides agree with TRBD2. The length of the CDR3 is 17 residues. J gave up 3 bases and V 3 bases, and 8 bases lay outside the gene matches. The germline V gene has CDR1 SGDLS and CDR2 YYNGEE. CDR3 coding DNA: TGTGCCAGCAGCGCCCGGCCGGGACTAGCGGTCTACAATGAGCAGTTCTTC. Translated: CASSARPGLAVYNEQFF.